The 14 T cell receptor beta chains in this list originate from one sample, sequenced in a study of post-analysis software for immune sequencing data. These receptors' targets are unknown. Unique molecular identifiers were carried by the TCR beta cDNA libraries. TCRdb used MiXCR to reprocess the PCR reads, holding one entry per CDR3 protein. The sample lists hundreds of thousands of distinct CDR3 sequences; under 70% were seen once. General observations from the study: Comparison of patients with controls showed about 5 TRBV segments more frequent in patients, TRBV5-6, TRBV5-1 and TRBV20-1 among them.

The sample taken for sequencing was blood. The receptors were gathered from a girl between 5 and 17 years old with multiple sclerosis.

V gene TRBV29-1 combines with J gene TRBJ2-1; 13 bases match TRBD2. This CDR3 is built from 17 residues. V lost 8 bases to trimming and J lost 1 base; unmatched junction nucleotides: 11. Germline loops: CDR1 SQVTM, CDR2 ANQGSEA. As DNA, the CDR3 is TGCAGCATCAGTACGGGACTAGCGGGATTTTCCTACAATGAGCAGTTCTTC. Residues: CSISTGLAGFSYNEQFF.

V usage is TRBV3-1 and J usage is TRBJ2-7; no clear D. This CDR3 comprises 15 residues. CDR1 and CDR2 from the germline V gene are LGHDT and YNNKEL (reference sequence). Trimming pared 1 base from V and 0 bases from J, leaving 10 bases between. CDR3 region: CASSQAGGTSYEQYF. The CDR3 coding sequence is TGTGCCAGCAGCCAAGCAGGCGGAACCTCCTACGAGCAGTACTTC.

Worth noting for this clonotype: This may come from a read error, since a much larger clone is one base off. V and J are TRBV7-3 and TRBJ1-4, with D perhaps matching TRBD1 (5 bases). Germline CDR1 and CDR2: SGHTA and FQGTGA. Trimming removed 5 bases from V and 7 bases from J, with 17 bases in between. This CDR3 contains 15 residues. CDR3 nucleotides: TGTGCCAGCAGCCCTCGCCTAGGGGAGGGTGAAAAACTGTTTTTT. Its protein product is CASSPRLGEGEKLFF. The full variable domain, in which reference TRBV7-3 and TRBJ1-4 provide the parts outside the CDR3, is GAGVSQTPSNKVTEKGKYVELRCDPISGHTALYWYRQSLGQGPEFLIYFQGTGAADDSGLPNDRFFAVRPEGSVSTLKIQRTERGDSAVYLCASSPRLGEGEKLFFGSGTQLSVL.

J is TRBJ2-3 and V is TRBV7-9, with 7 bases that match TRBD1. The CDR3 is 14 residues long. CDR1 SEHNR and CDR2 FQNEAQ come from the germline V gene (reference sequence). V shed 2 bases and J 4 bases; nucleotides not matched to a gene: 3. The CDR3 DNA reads TGTGCCAGCAGCTTAATGACAGGGTCAGATACGCAGTATTTT. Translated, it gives CASSLMTGSDTQYF. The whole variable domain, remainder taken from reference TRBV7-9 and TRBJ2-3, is DTGVSQNPRHKITKRGQNVTFRCDPISEHNRLYWYRQTLGQGPEFLTYFQNEAQLEKSRLLSDRFSAERPKGSFSTLEIQRTEQGDSAMYLCASSLMTGSDTQYFGPGTRLTVL.

This CDR3 reads CASSDLSAGAYNEQFF. CDR3 coding DNA: TGTGCCAGCAGTGACTTATCAGCGGGGGCTTACAATGAGCAGTTCTTC. V is TRBV6-4 and J is TRBJ2-1; 8 bases align to TRBD2. The germline V gene encodes CDR1 MRHNA and CDR2 SNTAGT. V lost 1 base to trimming and J lost 4 bases; unmatched junction nucleotides: 6. The CDR3 has 16 amino acids.

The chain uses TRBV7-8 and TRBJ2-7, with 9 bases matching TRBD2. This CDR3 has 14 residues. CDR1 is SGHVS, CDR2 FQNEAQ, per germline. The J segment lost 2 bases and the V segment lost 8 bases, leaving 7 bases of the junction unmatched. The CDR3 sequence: CASCAAGGPYEQYF. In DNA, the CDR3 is TGTGCCAGCTGTGCAGCGGGAGGCCCCTACGAGCAGTACTTC. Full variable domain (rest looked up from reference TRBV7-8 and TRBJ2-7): GAGVSQSPRYKVAKRGQDVALRCDPISGHVSLFWYQQALGQGPEFLTYFQNEAQLDKSGLPSDRFFAERPEGSVSTLKIQRTQQEDSAVYLCASCAAGGPYEQYFGPGTRLTVT.

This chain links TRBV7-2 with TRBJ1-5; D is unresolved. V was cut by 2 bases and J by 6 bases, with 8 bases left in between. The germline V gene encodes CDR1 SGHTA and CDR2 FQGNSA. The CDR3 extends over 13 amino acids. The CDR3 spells CASSLIWGQPQHF. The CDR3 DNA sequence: TGTGCCAGCAGCTTAATATGGGGTCAGCCCCAGCATTTT.

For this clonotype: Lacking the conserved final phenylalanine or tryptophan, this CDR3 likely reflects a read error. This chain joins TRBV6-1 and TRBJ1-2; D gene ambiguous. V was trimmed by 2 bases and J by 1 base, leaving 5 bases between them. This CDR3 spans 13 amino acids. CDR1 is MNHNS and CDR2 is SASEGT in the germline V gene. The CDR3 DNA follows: TGTGCCAGCAGTGAAAGTAATAACTATGGCTACACCGTC. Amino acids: CASSESNNYGYTV.

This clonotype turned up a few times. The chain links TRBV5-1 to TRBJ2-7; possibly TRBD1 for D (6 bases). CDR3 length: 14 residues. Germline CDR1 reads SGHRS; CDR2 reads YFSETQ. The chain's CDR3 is CATAMDRWPYEQYF. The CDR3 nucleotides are TGCGCGACCGCTATGGACAGATGGCCCTACGAGCAGTACTTC.

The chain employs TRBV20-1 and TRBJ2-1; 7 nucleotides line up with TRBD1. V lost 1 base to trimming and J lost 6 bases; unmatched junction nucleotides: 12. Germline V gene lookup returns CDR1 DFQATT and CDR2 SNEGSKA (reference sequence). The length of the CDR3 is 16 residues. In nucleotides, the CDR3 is TGCAGTGCTAGAGCTCTTGACAGGGAAATGCGCAATGAGCAGTTCTTC. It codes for CSARALDREMRNEQFF.

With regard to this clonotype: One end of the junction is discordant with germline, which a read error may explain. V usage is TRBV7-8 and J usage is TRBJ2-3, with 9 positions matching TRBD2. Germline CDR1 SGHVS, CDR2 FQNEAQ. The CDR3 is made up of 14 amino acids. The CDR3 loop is CASSVEGLADTQYF. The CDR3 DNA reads TGTGCCAGCAGCGTAGAGGGACTAGCAGACACGCAGTATTTT.

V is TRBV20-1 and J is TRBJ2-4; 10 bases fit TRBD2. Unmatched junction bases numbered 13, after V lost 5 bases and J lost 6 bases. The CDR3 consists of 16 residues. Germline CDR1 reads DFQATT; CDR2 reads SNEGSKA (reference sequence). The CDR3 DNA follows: TGCAGTGCTGGGGGAGGACTAGCGGCCCCGGGAAACATTCAGTACTTC. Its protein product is CSAGGGLAAPGNIQYF.

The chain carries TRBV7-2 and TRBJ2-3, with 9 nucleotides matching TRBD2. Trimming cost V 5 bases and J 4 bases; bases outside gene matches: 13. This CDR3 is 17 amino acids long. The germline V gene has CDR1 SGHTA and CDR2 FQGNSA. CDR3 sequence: CASSASRGAGGSDTQYF. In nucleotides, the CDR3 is TGTGCCAGCAGCGCATCGCGTGGAGCGGGAGGCTCAGATACGCAGTATTTT.

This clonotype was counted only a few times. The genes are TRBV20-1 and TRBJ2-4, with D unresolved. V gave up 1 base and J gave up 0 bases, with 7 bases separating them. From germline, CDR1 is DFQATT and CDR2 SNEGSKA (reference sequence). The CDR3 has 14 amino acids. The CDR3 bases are TGCAGTGCTAGAGGCAGTATAGCCAAAAACATTCAGTACTTC. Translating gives CSARGSIAKNIQYF.